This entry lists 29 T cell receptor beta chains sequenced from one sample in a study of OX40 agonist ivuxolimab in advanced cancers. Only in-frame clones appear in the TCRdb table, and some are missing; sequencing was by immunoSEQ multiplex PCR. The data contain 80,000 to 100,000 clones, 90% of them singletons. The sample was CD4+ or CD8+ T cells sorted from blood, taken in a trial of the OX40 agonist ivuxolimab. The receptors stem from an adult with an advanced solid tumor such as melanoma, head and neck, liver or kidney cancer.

The CDR3 nucleotides are TGTGCCAGCAGCTCGGGACTAGCGGGAGTCCCCCACGAGCAGTACTTC. This gives the protein CASSSGLAGVPHEQYF. V and J are TRBV13 and TRBJ2-7, with 14 bases that match TRBD2. CDR3 length: 16 residues. CDR1 and CDR2 from the germline V gene are PRHDT and FYEKMQ (reference sequence). Trimming at V came to 4 bases and at J to 5 bases, leaving 7 bases not matched to a gene.

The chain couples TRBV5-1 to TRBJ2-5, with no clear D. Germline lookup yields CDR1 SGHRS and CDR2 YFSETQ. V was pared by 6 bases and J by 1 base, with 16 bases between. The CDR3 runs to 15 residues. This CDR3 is CASTRRVYAQETQYF. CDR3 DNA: TGCGCCAGCACCCGTCGAGTATATGCCCAAGAGACCCAGTACTTC.

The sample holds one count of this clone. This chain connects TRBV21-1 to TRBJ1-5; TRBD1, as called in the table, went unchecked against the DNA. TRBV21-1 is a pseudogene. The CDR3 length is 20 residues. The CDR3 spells CASSKGGDRGSPGRGQPQHF. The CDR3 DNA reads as TGTGCCAGCAGCAAAGGGGGGGACAGGGGATCTCCCGGAAGGGGTCAGCCCCAGCATTTT.

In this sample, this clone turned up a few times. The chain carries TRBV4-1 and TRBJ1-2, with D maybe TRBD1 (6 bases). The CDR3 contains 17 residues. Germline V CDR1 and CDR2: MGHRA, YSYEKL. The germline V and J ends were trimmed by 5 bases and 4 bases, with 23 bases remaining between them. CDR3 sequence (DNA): TGCGCCAGCAGCTCCTGGGGCAGGGACTCGGGGGCCTATGGCTACACCTTC. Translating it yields CASSSWGRDSGAYGYTF.

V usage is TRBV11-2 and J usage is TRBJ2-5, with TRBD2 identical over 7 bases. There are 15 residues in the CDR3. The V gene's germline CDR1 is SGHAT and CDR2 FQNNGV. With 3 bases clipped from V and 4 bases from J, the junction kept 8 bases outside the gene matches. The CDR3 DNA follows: TGTGCCAGCAGCTTTCGGATCGCTAGCGGAGAGACCCAGTACTTC. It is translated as CASSFRIASGETQYF.

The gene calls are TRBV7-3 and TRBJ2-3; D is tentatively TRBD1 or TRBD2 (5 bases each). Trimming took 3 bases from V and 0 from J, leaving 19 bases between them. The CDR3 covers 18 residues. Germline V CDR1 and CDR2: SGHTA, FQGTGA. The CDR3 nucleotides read TGTGCCAGCAGCTTTGGGGGAAGCGGCCCAACGAGCACAGATACGCAGTATTTT. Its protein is CASSFGGSGPTSTDTQYF.

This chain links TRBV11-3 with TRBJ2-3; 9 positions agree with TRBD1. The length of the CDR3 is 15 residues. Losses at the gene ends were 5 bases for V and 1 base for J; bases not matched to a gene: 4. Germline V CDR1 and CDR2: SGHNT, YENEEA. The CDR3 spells CASSARTGGTDTQYF. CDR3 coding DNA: TGTGCCAGCAGCGCCCGGACAGGGGGCACAGATACGCAGTATTTT. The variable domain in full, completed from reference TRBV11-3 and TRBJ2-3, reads EAGVVQSPRYKIIEKKQPVAFWCNPISGHNTLYWYLQNLGQGPELLIRYENEEAVDDSQLPKDRFSAERLKGVDSTLKIQPAELGDSAVYLCASSARTGGTDTQYFGPGTRLTVL.

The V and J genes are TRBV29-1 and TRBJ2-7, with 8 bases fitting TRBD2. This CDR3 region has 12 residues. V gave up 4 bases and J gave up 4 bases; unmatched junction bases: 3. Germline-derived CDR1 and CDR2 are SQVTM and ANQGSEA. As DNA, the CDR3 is TGCAGCGTTGCCACTAGCGGATACGAGCAGTACTTC. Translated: CSVATSGYEQYF.

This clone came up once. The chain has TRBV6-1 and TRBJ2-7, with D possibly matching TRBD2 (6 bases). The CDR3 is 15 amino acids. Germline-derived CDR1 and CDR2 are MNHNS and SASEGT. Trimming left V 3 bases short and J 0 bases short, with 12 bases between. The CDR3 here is CASSEGLSSSYEQYF. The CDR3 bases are TGTGCCAGCAGTGAGGGACTCTCGAGCTCCTACGAGCAGTACTTC.

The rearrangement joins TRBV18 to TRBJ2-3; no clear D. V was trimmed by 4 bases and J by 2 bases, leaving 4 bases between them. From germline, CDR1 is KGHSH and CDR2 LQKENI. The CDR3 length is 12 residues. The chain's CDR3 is CASSRSTDTQYF. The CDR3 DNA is TGTGCCAGCTCACGGTCCACAGATACGCAGTATTTT.

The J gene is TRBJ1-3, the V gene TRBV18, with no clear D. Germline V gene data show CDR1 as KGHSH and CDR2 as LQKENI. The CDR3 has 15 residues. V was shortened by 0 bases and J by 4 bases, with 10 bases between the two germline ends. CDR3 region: CASSPPSAPGNTIYF. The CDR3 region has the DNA TGTGCCAGCTCACCACCGAGTGCCCCCGGAAACACCATATATTTT.

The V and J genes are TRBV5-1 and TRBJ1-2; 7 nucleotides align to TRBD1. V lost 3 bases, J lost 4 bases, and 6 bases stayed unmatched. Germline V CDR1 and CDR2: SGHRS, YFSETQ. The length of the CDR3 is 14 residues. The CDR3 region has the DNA TGCGCCAGCAGCTATGACAGGGACCTCTATGGCTACACCTTC. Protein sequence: CASSYDRDLYGYTF.

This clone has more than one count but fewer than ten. CDR3 nucleotide sequence: TGTGCCAGCAGCCCAGCTCCCCTAAGTGGCACCGGGGAGCTGTTTTTT. Translated: CASSPAPLSGTGELFF. The chain links TRBV7-9 to TRBJ2-2; D is ambiguous. CDR3 size: 16 residues. The V gene lost 5 bases and the J gene lost 4 bases, with 17 bases spanning the gap. In germline, CDR1 is SEHNR, CDR2 FQNEAQ (reference sequence).

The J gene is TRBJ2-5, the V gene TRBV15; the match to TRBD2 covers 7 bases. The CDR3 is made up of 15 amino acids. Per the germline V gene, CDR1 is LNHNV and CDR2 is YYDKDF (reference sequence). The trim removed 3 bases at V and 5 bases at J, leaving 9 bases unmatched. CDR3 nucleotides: TGTGCCACCAGCAGGACTCGAGCGGGATGGGAGACCCAGTACTTC. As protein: CATSRTRAGWETQYF.

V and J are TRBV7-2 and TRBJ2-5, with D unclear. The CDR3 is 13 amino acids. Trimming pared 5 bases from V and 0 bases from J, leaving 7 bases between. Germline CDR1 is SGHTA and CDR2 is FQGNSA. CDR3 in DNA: TGTGCCAGCAGCCGACGGAACCAAGAGACCCAGTACTTC. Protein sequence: CASSRRNQETQYF.

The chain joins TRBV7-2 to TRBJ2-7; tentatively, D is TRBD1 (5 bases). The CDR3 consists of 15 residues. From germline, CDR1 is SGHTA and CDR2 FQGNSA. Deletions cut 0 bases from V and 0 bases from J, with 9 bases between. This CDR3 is CASSLADRSSYEQYF. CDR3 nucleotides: TGTGCCAGCAGCTTAGCTGACAGAAGCTCCTACGAGCAGTACTTC.

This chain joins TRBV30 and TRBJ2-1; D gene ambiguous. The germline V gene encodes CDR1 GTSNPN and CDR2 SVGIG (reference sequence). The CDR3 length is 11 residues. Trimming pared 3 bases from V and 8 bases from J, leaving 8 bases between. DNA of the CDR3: TGTGCCTGGAGCCACAATGATGAGCAGTTCTTC. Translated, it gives CAWSHNDEQFF. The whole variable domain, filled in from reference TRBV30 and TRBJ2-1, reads SQTIHQWPATLVQPVGSPLSLECTVEGTSNPNLYWYRQAAGRGLQLLFYSVGIGQISSEVPQNLSASRPQDRQFILSSKKLLLSDSGFYLCAWSHNDEQFFGPGTRLTVL.

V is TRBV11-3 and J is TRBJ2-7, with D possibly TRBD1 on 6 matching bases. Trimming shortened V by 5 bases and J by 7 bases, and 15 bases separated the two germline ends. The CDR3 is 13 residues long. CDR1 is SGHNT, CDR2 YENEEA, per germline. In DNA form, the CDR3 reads TGTGCCAGCAGCCCGCTGACCCAGGGGGAGCAGTACTTC. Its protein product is CASSPLTQGEQYF.

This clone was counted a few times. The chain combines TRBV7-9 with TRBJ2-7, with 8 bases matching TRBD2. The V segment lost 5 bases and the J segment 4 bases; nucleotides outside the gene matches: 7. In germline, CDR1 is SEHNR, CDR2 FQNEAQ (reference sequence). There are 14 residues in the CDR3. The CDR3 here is CASSRDPGGYEQYF. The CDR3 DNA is TGTGCCAGCAGCCGGGACCCGGGGGGGTACGAGCAGTACTTC.

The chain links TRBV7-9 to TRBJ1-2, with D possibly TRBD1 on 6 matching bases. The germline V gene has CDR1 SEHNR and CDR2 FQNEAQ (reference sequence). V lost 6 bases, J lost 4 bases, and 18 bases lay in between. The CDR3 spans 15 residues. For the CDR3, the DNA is TGTGCCAGCAGGCCTAACCGGGACACGGGCTATGGCTACACCTTC. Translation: CASRPNRDTGYGYTF.

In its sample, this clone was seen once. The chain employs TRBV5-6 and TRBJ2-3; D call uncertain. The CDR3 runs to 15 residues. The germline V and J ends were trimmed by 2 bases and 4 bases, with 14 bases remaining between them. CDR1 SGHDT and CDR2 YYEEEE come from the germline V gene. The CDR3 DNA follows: TGTGCCAGCAGCTTACCAACAGTCAGCCCAGATACGCAGTATTTT. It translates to CASSLPTVSPDTQYF. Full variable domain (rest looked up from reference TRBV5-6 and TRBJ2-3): DAGVTQSPTHLIKTRGQQVTLRCSPKSGHDTVSWYQQALGQGPQFIFQYYEEEERQRGNFPDRFSGHQFPNYSSELNVNALLLGDSALYLCASSLPTVSPDTQYFGPGTRLTVL.

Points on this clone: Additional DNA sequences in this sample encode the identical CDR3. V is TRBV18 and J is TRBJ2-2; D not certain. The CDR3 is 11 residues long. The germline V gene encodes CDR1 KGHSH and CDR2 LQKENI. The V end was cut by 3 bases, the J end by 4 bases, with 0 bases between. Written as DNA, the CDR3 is TGTGCCAGCTCACCCACCGGGGAGCTGTTTTTT. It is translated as CASSPTGELFF.

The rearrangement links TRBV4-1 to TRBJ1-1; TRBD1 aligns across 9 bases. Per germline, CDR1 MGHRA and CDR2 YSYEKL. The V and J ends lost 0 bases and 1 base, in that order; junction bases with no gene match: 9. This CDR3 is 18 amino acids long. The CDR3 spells CASSQDFLDRGTNTEAFF. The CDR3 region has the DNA TGCGCCAGCAGCCAAGATTTTTTGGACAGGGGAACGAACACTGAAGCTTTCTTT.

CDR3 sequence: CASSEDWGGNQPQHF. In DNA form, the CDR3 reads TGTGCCAGCAGTGAAGATTGGGGTGGCAATCAGCCCCAGCATTTT. The chain recombines TRBV27 with TRBJ1-5; D is undetermined. The CDR3 contains 15 residues. Trimming pared 5 bases from V and 2 bases from J, leaving 13 bases between. Germline V gene lookup returns CDR1 MNHEY and CDR2 SMNVEV (reference sequence).

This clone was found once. Here the CDR3 reads CASSRDHQRSSYEQYF. The CDR3 bases are TGTGCCAGCAGCAGGGACCACCAACGTAGCTCCTACGAGCAGTACTTC. The rearrangement joins TRBV5-4 to TRBJ2-7; the D gene could be TRBD1 or TRBD2 (5 bases each). Trimming cost V 4 bases and J 0 bases, with 17 bases left between them. This CDR3 is built from 16 residues. The germline gives CDR1 SGHNT, CDR2 YYREEE (reference sequence).

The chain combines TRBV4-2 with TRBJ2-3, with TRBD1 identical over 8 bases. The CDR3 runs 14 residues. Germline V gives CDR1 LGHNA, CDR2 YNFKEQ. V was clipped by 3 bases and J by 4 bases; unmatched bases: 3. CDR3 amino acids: CASSQDRASDTQYF. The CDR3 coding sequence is TGTGCCAGCAGCCAGGACAGGGCTTCAGATACGCAGTATTTT.

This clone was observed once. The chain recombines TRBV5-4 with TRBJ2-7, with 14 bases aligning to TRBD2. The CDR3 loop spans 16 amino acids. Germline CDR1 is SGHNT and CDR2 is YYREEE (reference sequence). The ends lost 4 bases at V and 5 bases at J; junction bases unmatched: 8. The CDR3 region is CASSPWVGLAGDEQYF. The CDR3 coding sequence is TGTGCCAGCAGCCCGTGGGTGGGACTAGCGGGAGACGAGCAGTACTTC.

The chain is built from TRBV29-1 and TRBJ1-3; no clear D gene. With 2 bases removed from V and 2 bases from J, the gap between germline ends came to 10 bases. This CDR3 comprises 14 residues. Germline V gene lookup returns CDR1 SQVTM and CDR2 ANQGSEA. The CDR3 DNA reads TGCAGCGTTGAACCGGACCCCCCTGGAAACACCATATATTTT. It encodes CSVEPDPPGNTIYF.

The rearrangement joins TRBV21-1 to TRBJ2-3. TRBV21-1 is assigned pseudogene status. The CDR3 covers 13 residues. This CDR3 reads CASRKCSTDTQYF. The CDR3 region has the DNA TGTGCCAGCAGGAAGTGCAGCACAGATACGCAGTATTTT.